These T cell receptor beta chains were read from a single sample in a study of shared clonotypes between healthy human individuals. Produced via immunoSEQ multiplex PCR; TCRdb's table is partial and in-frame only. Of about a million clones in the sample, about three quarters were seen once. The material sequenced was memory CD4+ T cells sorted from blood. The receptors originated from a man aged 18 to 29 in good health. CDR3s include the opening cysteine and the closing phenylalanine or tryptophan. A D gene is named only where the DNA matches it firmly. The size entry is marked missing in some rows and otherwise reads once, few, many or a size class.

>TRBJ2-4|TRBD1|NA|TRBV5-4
CASSTGQVAGKNIQYF
TGTGCCAGCAGCACAGGACAGGTCGCTGGCAAAAACATTCAGTACTTC
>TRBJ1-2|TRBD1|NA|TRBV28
CASSIQGSASGYTF
TGTGCCAGCAGTATACAGGGGAGTGCTTCTGGCTACACCTTC
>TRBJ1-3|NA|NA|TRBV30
CAWKGISNTIYF
TGTGCCTGGAAGGGCATCTCAAACACCATATATTTT
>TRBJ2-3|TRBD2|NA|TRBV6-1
CASGDAGLAGLSDTQYF
TGTGCCAGCGGTGATGCGGGACTAGCGGGGTTATCAGATACGCAGTATTTT
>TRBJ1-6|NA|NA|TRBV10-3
CAISELPPNSPLHF
TGTGCCATCAGTGAGTTGCCCCCGAATTCACCCCTCCACTTT
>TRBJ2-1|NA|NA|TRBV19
CASSRYNEQFF
TGTGCCAGTAGTCGGTACAATGAGCAGTTCTTC
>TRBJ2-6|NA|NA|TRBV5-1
CASSVTGISGANVLTF
TGCGCCAGCAGCGTCACAGGGATCTCTGGGGCCAACGTCCTGACTTTC
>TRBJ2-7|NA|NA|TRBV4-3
CASSQAGASSYEQYF
TGCGCCAGCAGCCAAGCGGGAGCCAGCTCCTACGAGCAGTACTTC
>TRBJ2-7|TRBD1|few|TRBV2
CASRPGQGAFSEQYF
TGTGCCAGCAGGCCCGGACAGGGGGCTTTCTCCGAGCAGTACTTC
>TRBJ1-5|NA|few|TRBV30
CAWRVRWDQPQHF
TGTGCCTGGAGGGTGCGATGGGATCAGCCCCAGCATTTT
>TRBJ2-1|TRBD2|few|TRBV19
CASSTFGGRADEQFF
TGTGCCAGTAGTACATTTGGCGGGAGGGCCGATGAGCAGTTCTTC
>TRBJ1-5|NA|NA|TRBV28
CASSSNWRGDSNQPQHF
TGTGCCAGCAGTTCTAATTGGAGGGGAGATAGCAATCAGCCCCAGCATTTT
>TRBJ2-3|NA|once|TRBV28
CASSHGQPDTQYF
TGTGCCAGCAGCCATGGACAGCCAGATACGCAGTATTTT
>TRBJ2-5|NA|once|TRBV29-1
CSVQDTTGETQYF
TGCAGCGTTCAAGACACCACTGGGGAGACCCAGTACTTC
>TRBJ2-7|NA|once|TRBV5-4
CASSSDRYEQYF
TGTGCCAGCAGCTCTGACAGATACGAGCAGTACTTC
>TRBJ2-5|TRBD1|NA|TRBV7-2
CASSPGTGQAQYF
TGTGCCAGCAGCCCGGGGACAGGCCAGGCCCAGTACTTC
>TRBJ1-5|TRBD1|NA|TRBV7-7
CASSSPRRGRAGIRNQPQHF
TGTGCTAGCAGCTCCCCTAGGAGGGGGCGAGCAGGGATCCGCAATCAGCCCCAGCATTTT
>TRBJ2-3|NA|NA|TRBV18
CASSPGQLTDTQYF
TGTGCCAGCTCACCGGGACAACTCACAGATACGCAGTATTTT
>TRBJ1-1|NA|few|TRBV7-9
CASSSTGSTEAFF
TGTGCCAGCAGCTCCACAGGGAGCACTGAAGCTTTCTTT
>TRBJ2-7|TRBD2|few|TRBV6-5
CASQQGLAGLYEQYF
TGTGCCAGCCAGCAAGGACTAGCGGGCCTCTACGAGCAGTACTTC
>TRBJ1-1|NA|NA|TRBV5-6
CASSFGPRVTEAFF
TGTGCCAGCAGCTTTGGACCCCGGGTCACTGAAGCTTTCTTT
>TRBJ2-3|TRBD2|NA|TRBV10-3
CAISGGTSVTDTQYF
TGTGCCATCAGTGGGGGGACTAGCGTCACAGATACGCAGTATTTT
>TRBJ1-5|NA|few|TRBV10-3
CAISESPGSGNQPQHF
TGTGCCATCAGTGAGTCACCGGGAAGCGGCAATCAGCCCCAGCATTTT
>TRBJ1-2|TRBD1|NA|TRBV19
CATSFDRAEYGYTF
TGTGCCACCTCCTTTGACAGGGCGGAGTATGGCTACACCTTC
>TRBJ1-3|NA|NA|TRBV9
CASSVVGNSGNTIYF
TGTGCCAGCAGCGTAGTAGGTAACTCTGGAAACACCATATATTTT
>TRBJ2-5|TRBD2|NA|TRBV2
CASRVTSGNQETQYF
TGTGCCAGCAGGGTAACTAGCGGTAACCAAGAGACCCAGTACTTC
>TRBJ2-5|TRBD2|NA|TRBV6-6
CASNPLAGGETQYF
TGTGCCAGCAACCCACTAGCGGGAGGGGAGACCCAGTACTTC
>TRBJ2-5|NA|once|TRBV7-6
CASSPGGRTRRSGETQYF
TGTGCCAGCAGCCCCGGGGGGCGGACTCGGCGCTCCGGAGAGACCCAGTACTTC
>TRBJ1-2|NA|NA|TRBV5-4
CASSSAASYGYTF
TGTGCCAGCAGCTCGGCAGCAAGCTATGGCTACACCTTC
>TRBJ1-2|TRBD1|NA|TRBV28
CASSQLTGENYGYTF
TGTGCCAGCAGTCAACTCACAGGGGAGAACTATGGCTACACCTTC
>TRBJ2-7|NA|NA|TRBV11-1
CASSLSDKGLAYEQYF
TGTGCCAGCAGCTTATCGGACAAGGGGTTGGCCTACGAGCAGTACTTC